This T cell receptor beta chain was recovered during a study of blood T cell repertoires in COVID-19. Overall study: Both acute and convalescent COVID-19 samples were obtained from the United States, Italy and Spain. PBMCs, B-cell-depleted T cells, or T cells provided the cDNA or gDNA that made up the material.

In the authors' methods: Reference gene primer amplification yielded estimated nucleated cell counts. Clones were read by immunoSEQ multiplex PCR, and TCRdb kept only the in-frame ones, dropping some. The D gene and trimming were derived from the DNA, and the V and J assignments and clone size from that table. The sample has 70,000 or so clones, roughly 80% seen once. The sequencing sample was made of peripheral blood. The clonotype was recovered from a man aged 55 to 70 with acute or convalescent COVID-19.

The DNA of the CDR3 is TGTGCCAGCAGCTCCCAGCGGTCCTACAATGAGCAGTTCTTC. Its translation: CASSSQRSYNEQFF. J is TRBJ2-1 and V is TRBV6-6; possibly TRBD2 for D (5 bases). Looked up from germline, CDR1 is MNHNY and CDR2 is SVGAGI (reference sequence). V lost 6 bases and J lost 1, with 10 bases in between. The length of the CDR3 is 14 residues.